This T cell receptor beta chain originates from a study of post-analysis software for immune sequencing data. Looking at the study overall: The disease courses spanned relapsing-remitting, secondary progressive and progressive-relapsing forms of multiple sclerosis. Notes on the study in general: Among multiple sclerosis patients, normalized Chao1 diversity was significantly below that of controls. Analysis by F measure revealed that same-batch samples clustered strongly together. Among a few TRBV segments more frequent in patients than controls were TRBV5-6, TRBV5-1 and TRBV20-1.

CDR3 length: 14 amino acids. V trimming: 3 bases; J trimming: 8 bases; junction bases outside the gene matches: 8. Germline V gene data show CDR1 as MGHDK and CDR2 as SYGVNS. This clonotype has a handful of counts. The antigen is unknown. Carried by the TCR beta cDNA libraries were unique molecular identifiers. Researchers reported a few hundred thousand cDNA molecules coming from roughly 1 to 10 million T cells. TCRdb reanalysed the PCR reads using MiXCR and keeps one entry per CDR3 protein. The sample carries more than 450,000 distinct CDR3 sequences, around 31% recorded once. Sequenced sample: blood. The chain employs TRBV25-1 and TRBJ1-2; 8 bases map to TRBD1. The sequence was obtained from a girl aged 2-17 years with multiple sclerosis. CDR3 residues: CASSDSPTGAGYTF. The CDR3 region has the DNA TGTGCCAGCAGTGACTCTCCGACAGGGGCCGGCTACACCTTC.